The 8 T cell receptor beta chains below all came from one sample that was sequenced in a study of T cells in localized non-small cell lung cancer. The protocol was immunoSEQ multiplex PCR, while the TCRdb copy is restricted to in-frame clones and leaves out a portion. The top ten clones hold 15% to 20% of a sample with about 33,000 clones, around 77% of them seen once. This material consisted of peripheral blood, taken before any cancer treatment. These receptors were taken from a male donor older than 55 with stage III squamous cell lung carcinoma.

J is TRBJ2-7 and V is TRBV4-3; 9 bases align to TRBD1. V shed 0 bases and J 2 bases; nucleotides not matched to a gene: 5. CDR3 length: 16 residues. Germline V gives CDR1 LGHNA, CDR2 YSLEER. The CDR3 here is CASSQDWTGVAYEQYF. In DNA, the CDR3 is TGCGCCAGCAGCCAAGATTGGACAGGGGTTGCCTACGAGCAGTACTTC.

CDR3 sequence: CASSGWTTDTQYF. CDR3 DNA sequence: TGTGCCAGCAGCGGGTGGACCACAGATACGCAGTATTTT. The chain is built from TRBV7-2 and TRBJ2-3; no firm D call. The CDR3 covers 13 residues. V was cut by 5 bases and J by 2 bases, with 8 bases left in between. In germline, CDR1 is SGHTA, CDR2 FQGNSA.

The V and J genes are TRBV19 and TRBJ1-5; D is perhaps TRBD1 (5 bases). The germline V and J ends were trimmed by 2 bases and 6 bases, with 14 bases remaining between them. In germline, CDR1 is LNHDA, CDR2 SQIVND (reference sequence). The CDR3 has 15 residues. This CDR3 is CASSIIAGPGQPQHF. The CDR3 DNA is TGTGCCAGTAGTATAATAGCGGGGCCGGGTCAGCCCCAGCATTTT. Variable domain in full (rest from reference TRBV19 and TRBJ1-5): DGGITQSPKYLFRKEGQNVTLSCEQNLNHDAMYWYRQDPGQGLRLIYYSQIVNDFQKGDIAEGYSVSREKKESFPLTVTSAQKNPTAFYLCASSIIAGPGQPQHFGDGTRLSIL.

This clone was seen more than once but under ten times. This CDR3 reads CASSYQGYTEAFF. CDR3 nucleotide sequence: TGTGCCAGCAGCTATCAGGGATACACTGAAGCTTTCTTT. The rearrangement links TRBV27 to TRBJ1-1; possibly TRBD1 for D (5 bases). Germline values: CDR1 MNHEY, CDR2 SMNVEV (reference sequence). The V end lost 6 bases, the J end lost 3 bases, and 11 bases lay between the germline ends. The CDR3 length is 13 residues.

This clone appeared a single time. This sequence joins TRBV6-5 and TRBJ1-2; D is uncertain. The CDR3 consists of 14 residues. Trimming took 2 bases from V and 3 from J, leaving 10 bases between them. Germline V lookup: CDR1 MNHEY, CDR2 SVGAGI. The CDR3 sequence: CASSYGEGYYGYTF. The CDR3 nucleotides are TGTGCCAGCAGTTACGGAGAGGGCTACTATGGCTACACCTTC.

The gene calls are TRBV19 and TRBJ2-3, with TRBD2 identical over 8 bases. CDR3 size: 16 residues. Germline CDR1 LNHDA, CDR2 SQIVND (reference sequence). After removal of 5 bases from V and 4 bases from J, the junction contained 11 bases not matched to a gene. For the CDR3, the DNA is TGTGCCAGTAGTTGGCGGGCTAGCGGGTTCTCAGATACGCAGTATTTT. Translation: CASSWRASGFSDTQYF.

The chain uses TRBV28 and TRBJ2-3; no clear D gene. V gave up 3 bases and J gave up 0 bases, with 13 bases separating them. Germline CDR1 and CDR2: MDHEN and SYDVKM. This CDR3 spans 16 amino acids. The CDR3 DNA reads as TGTGCCAGCAGTTTGTATGGCTATTCTAGCACAGATACGCAGTATTTT. Residues: CASSLYGYSSTDTQYF.

This chain connects TRBV7-8 to TRBJ2-5; a possible D gene is TRBD2 (6 bases). The CDR3 consists of 16 residues. CDR1 SGHVS and CDR2 FQNEAQ come from the germline V gene. With 2 bases removed from V and 2 bases from J, the gap between germline ends came to 15 bases. The chain's CDR3 is CASSLLASEPQETQYF. Here the CDR3 DNA reads TGTGCCAGCAGCTTATTGGCTAGCGAACCGCAAGAGACCCAGTACTTC.